This T cell receptor (beta chain) is drawn from a study of blood T cell repertoires in COVID-19. Study details: There were acute and convalescent COVID-19 samples, and they came from the United States, Italy and Spain. The cDNA or gDNA used as material had been derived from T cells, B-cell-depleted T cells, or PBMCs.

In the study's own analysis: Scientists estimated how many nucleated cells there were by amplifying reference gene primers. The table came from immunoSEQ multiplex PCR; TCRdb's copy has only in-frame clones and leaves some out. The DNA gave D and trimming, while V, J and clone size come from that table. This table has 200,000 to 250,000 clones, 80% to 90% appearing once. Germline V lookup: CDR1 LGHNA, CDR2 YNFKEQ. The CDR3 totals 20 residues. V gave up 0 bases and J gave up 0 bases, with 23 bases separating them. The rearrangement uses TRBV4-2 and TRBJ1-2, with D possibly being TRBD1 (5 bases). The receptor's source is a man in his fifties or sixties with active or convalescent COVID-19. Sequencing was carried out using peripheral blood. DNA of the CDR3: TGTGCCAGCAGCCAAGATTTCAAAGGGTTGGCAGGGTTTACTAACTATGGCTACACCTTC. Translating it yields CASSQDFKGLAGFTNYGYTF.